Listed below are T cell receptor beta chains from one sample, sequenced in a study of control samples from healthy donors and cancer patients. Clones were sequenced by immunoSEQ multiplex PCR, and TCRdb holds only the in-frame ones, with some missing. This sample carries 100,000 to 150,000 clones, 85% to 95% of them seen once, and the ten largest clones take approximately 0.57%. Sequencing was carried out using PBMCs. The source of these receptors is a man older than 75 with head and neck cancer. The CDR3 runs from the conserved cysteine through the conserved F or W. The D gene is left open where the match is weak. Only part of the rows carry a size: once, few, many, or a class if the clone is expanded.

CASSRDRPYEQYF TGCGCCAGCAGCCGAGACAGACCCTACGAGCAGTACTTC TRBJ2-7 TRBV5-1 - -
CALTGAGDGYTF TGTGCCTTGACAGGGGCCGGGGATGGCTACACCTTC TRBJ1-2 TRBV30 - TRBD1
CASSLAQGLMNTEAFF TGCGCCAGCAGCTTGGCGCAGGGACTCATGAACACTGAAGCTTTCTTT TRBJ1-1 TRBV5-1 - -
CASSKARGGVYEQYF TGTGCCAGCAGCAAAGCTAGAGGGGGGGTCTACGAGCAGTACTTC TRBJ2-7 TRBV7-8 - -
CASSQGGGGGYEQYF TGTGCCAGCAGCCAAGGGGGCGGGGGGGGGTACGAGCAGTACTTC TRBJ2-7 TRBV3-1/TRBV3-2 once TRBD2
CASSYSPASSGNTIYF TGTGCCAGCAGTTACTCGCCTGCCAGCTCTGGAAACACCATATATTTT TRBJ1-3 TRBV6-5 - -
CASSVRTGVGNTIYF TGTGCCAGCAGCGTAAGAACAGGGGTAGGAAACACCATATATTTT TRBJ1-3 TRBV9 - TRBD1
CASSSTGGWADTQYF TGTGCCAGCAGCTCGACAGGGGGCTGGGCAGATACGCAGTATTTT TRBJ2-3 TRBV7-9 - TRBD1
CASTLNRAYEQYF TGTGCCAGCACGTTAAACAGAGCCTACGAGCAGTACTTC TRBJ2-7 TRBV6-5 - -
CASSQGTAYNEQFF TGCGCCAGCAGCCAAGGGACAGCATACAATGAGCAGTTCTTC TRBJ2-1 TRBV5-1 - TRBD1
CASSQDGQGHQPQHF TGTGCCAGCAGCCAAGATGGGCAGGGTCATCAGCCCCAGCATTTT TRBJ1-5 TRBV3-1/TRBV3-2 - -
CASSEQELYGYTF TGTGCCAGCAGTGAACAGGAACTTTATGGCTACACCTTC TRBJ1-2 TRBV6-1 - -
CASSPGTGITNYGYTF TGCGCCAGCAGCCCCGGGACAGGGATCACTAACTATGGCTACACCTTC TRBJ1-2 TRBV5-1 - TRBD1
CASSLALSLGNEKLFF TGTGCCAGCAGCTTAGCGCTGAGCCTGGGTAATGAAAAACTGTTTTTT TRBJ1-4 TRBV7-8 - -
CASSGGTTANEKLFF TGTGCCAGCAGTGGGGGGACAACTGCTAATGAAAAACTGTTTTTT TRBJ1-4 TRBV25-1 - -
CASSQGQGWRLFF TGCGCCAGCAGCCAGGGACAGGGTTGGAGGCTGTTTTTT TRBJ1-4 TRBV5-1 - TRBD1